This T cell receptor (beta chain) was documented in a study of blood T cell repertoires in COVID-19. About the research overall: The United States, Italy and Spain provided the acute and convalescent COVID-19 samples. PBMCs, B-cell-depleted T cells, or T cells were the source of the cDNA or gDNA that made up the material.

V lost 4 bases to trimming and J lost 8 bases; unmatched junction nucleotides: 7. Germline CDR1 is SQVTM and CDR2 is ANQGSEA. The CDR3 is 12 amino acids. Authors' analysis steps: Reference gene primer amplification yielded estimated nucleated cell counts. This table comes from immunoSEQ multiplex PCR, and its TCRdb copy is limited to in-frame clones, with some not included. The V and J calls and clone size were taken over from that table, and D and trimming were inferred from the DNA. The repertoire consists of about 46,000 clones, with 84% occurring once and the leading ten covering 8.8%. The source is a man between 60 and 75 years old with acute or convalescent COVID-19. Specimen: peripheral blood. J is TRBJ1-2 and V is TRBV29-1; 7 bases are a match to TRBD1. The CDR3 is CSVGDRARGYTF. The CDR3 DNA reads TGCAGCGTTGGAGACAGGGCGCGAGGCTACACCTTC.